This T cell receptor (beta chain) is from a study of cytomegalovirus exposure and HLA in healthy donors. About the study: Previous work identified 95 million to 140 million unique TCR beta sequences from about 179 million T cells.

It was with 60 Vbeta and 13 Jbeta primers that the PCR ran. Sequencing used immunoSEQ multiplex PCR; TCRdb keeps in-frame clones, though not all of them. The sample comprises roughly 100,000 clones, roughly 13% of which are singletons, and approximately 15% rests with the top ten. As concerns this clone: Its antigen is currently unknown.

Study-wide results and limits: What was likely a sequencing artifact was a cluster of highly shared sequence variants. Among the CMV-associated chains, a few were confirmed in vitro as specific for CMV antigens.

The sequencing input was PBMCs. The receptor was derived from a middle-aged man in good health and CMV-seropositive.

The CDR3 region has the DNA TGTGCCAGCAGCTTAGCCCTACAGGGGAATGAGCAGTTCTTC. Translation gives CASSLALQGNEQFF. This rearrangement joins TRBV7-2 to TRBJ2-1; TRBD1 aligns across 7 bases. J was trimmed by 7 bases and V by 0 bases; bases with no gene match: 3. The CDR3 is made up of 14 amino acids. Per the germline V gene, CDR1 is SGHTA and CDR2 is FQGNSA.